The clone carrying this TCR beta chain is a singleton in its sample. The data stem from a study of shared clonotypes between healthy human individuals. Whole-study context: Each donor contributed plates that comprised three CD4 naive, three CD4 memory, two CD8 naive and one CD8 memory.

Trimming took 2 bases from V and 2 from J, leaving 6 bases between them. Germline CDR1 and CDR2: SGHTA and FQGTGA. The CDR3 totals 13 residues. CD45RO-negative, CCR7-positively selected cells formed the naive CD8 fraction, excluding terminally differentiated effector memory CD45RA+ cells. Under the authors' procedure: ImmunoSEQ output held junction-only sequences without quality scores, so filtering differed. TCRdb's copy holds only in-frame clones and misses some; the assay was immunoSEQ multiplex PCR. That table is the source of V, J and clone size, and D and trimming were worked out from the DNA. The top ten hold over 1.5% of the sample, which has 2 million to 2.5 million clones, more than 85% seen once.

This receptor was obtained from a man younger than 35 in good health. Some clones in this sample may be carry-over from other donors' samples. This chain links TRBV7-3 with TRBJ1-2, with D unresolved. The source material was naive CD8+ T cells from PBMCs. CDR3 amino acids: CASSLDLNYGYTF. In DNA, the CDR3 is TGTGCCAGCAGCTTAGACCTCAACTATGGCTACACCTTC.